The clone carrying this T cell receptor beta chain was counted only a few times. Its target is unknown. Only CD45RO-negative cells positively selected for CCR7 counted as naive CD8 cells, so terminally differentiated effector memory CD45RA+ cells were excluded. The assay used deep level. TCRdb keeps only in-frame clones here, not all; method: immunoSEQ multiplex PCR. The table lists hundreds of thousands of clones, around 96% of them singletons. CDR3 size: 12 residues. V was clipped by 2 bases and J by 5 bases, with 3 bases between them. Looked up from germline, CDR1 is SGHVS and CDR2 is FNYEAQ. These data come from a study of shared clonotypes between healthy human individuals. Overall study: Plates per donor: three CD4 naive, three CD4 memory, two CD8 naive, one CD8 memory. Study-level points and caveats: A few donors had roughly 5% of their naive CD4 clonotypes in common.

The source is a woman aged 25 to 39 in good health. Sequenced material: naive CD8+ T cells sorted from blood. The chain carries TRBV7-6 and TRBJ2-2; D is uncertain. The CDR3 loop reads CASSLFTGELFF. In nucleotides, the CDR3 is TGTGCCAGCAGCTTATTTACCGGGGAGCTGTTTTTT.